Listed below are T cell receptor beta chains from one sample, sequenced in a study of blood T cell repertoires in COVID-19. The table came from immunoSEQ multiplex PCR; TCRdb's copy has only in-frame clones and leaves some out. The repertoire holds approximately 98,000 clones, with 82% as singletons. What was sequenced was peripheral blood. The source of these receptors is a man older than 75 with acute or convalescent COVID-19. Each CDR3 is given with its conserved first and last residue. The order of the fields is J gene, V gene, D gene, clone size, CDR3 DNA, CDR3 protein. The D gene is left open where the match is weak. The listing skips clone size in some rows; elsewhere it reads once, few, many or a size class.

J gene: TRBJ2-7
V gene: TRBV18
D gene: TRBD1
clone size: -
CDR3 DNA: TGTGCCAGCTCACCCGGACAGGGGAACTACGAGCAGTACTTC
CDR3 protein: CASSPGQGNYEQYF

J gene: TRBJ2-1
V gene: TRBV20-1
D gene: -
clone size: once
CDR3 DNA: TGCAGTGCTCGTGCAGGGGGGAGCTCCTACAATGAGCAGTTCTTC
CDR3 protein: CSARAGGSSYNEQFF

J gene: TRBJ2-3
V gene: TRBV5-1
D gene: TRBD2
clone size: -
CDR3 DNA: TGCGCCAGCAATCCTAGCGGGTGGGGTACGCAGTATTTT
CDR3 protein: CASNPSGWGTQYF

J gene: TRBJ1-3
V gene: TRBV30
D gene: TRBD1
clone size: few
CDR3 DNA: TGTGCCTGGCATTCGACCTGGGACAGGACGACTGGAAACACCATATATTTT
CDR3 protein: CAWHSTWDRTTGNTIYF

J gene: TRBJ2-5
V gene: TRBV4-3
D gene: TRBD2
clone size: -
CDR3 DNA: TGCGCCAGCAGCCAAGATCCCCCTAGCGGGGGGTCAGAGACCCAGTACTTC
CDR3 protein: CASSQDPPSGGSETQYF

J gene: TRBJ1-5
V gene: TRBV28
D gene: -
clone size: -
CDR3 DNA: TGTGCCAGCAGTTCACAGAATCAGCCCCAGCATTTT
CDR3 protein: CASSSQNQPQHF

J gene: TRBJ1-5
V gene: TRBV9
D gene: TRBD1
clone size: -
CDR3 DNA: TGTGCCAGCAGCGCCAGGACAGGGGCGAGCCCCAATCAGCCCCAGCATTTT
CDR3 protein: CASSARTGASPNQPQHF

J gene: TRBJ2-7
V gene: TRBV5-1
D gene: TRBD1
clone size: -
CDR3 DNA: TGCGCCAGCAGCCCCGGGACAGGCTCCTACGAGCAGTACTTC
CDR3 protein: CASSPGTGSYEQYF

J gene: TRBJ2-2
V gene: TRBV6-5
D gene: -
clone size: -
CDR3 DNA: TGTGCCAGCAGTTACTCGCCGGGCGGGGAGCTGTTTTTT
CDR3 protein: CASSYSPGGELFF

J gene: TRBJ2-3
V gene: TRBV9
D gene: TRBD2
clone size: few
CDR3 DNA: TGTGCCAGCAGCGGAGGGACTAGCGGGATAGATACGCAGTATTTT
CDR3 protein: CASSGGTSGIDTQYF

J gene: TRBJ2-1
V gene: TRBV9
D gene: -
clone size: few
CDR3 DNA: TGTGCCAGCAGCGTAGGCGGTACCTACAATGAGCAGTTCTTC
CDR3 protein: CASSVGGTYNEQFF

J gene: TRBJ2-5
V gene: TRBV30
D gene: TRBD1
clone size: -
CDR3 DNA: TGTGCCTGGAGTCCGGGACAGGGAAGTGAGACCCAGTACTTC
CDR3 protein: CAWSPGQGSETQYF

J gene: TRBJ1-1
V gene: TRBV30
D gene: -
clone size: -
CDR3 DNA: TGTGCCTGGAGTAACAGAAAGAACACTGAAGCTTTCTTT
CDR3 protein: CAWSNRKNTEAFF

J gene: TRBJ2-1
V gene: TRBV18
D gene: TRBD1
clone size: -
CDR3 DNA: TGTGCCAGCTCACCCGGGACAGGGCACAATGAGCAGTTCTTC
CDR3 protein: CASSPGTGHNEQFF

J gene: TRBJ2-1
V gene: TRBV10-1
D gene: -
clone size: -
CDR3 DNA: TGCGCCAGCAGTGGACAGGATCTTAGGAATGAGCAGTTCTTC
CDR3 protein: CASSGQDLRNEQFF

J gene: TRBJ2-1
V gene: TRBV24-1
D gene: -
clone size: -
CDR3 DNA: TGTGCCACCAGTGGGCAGGGGACCTACAATGAGCAGTTCTTC
CDR3 protein: CATSGQGTYNEQFF

J gene: TRBJ1-2
V gene: TRBV20-1
D gene: TRBD1
clone size: -
CDR3 DNA: TGCAGTCCTGGGACAGGGGGCGGCTACACCTTC
CDR3 protein: CSPGTGGGYTF

J gene: TRBJ2-5
V gene: TRBV18
D gene: TRBD2
clone size: -
CDR3 DNA: TGTGCCAGCTCACCGGGACTAGGTGTGGAGACCCAGTACTTC
CDR3 protein: CASSPGLGVETQYF

J gene: TRBJ2-7
V gene: TRBV28
D gene: TRBD2
clone size: -
CDR3 DNA: TGTGCCAGCACTTCCGGCGGGGGGCGCGTCCACGAGCAGTACTTC
CDR3 protein: CASTSGGGRVHEQYF

J gene: TRBJ1-2
V gene: TRBV19
D gene: -
clone size: -
CDR3 DNA: TGTGCCAGTAGTGCCTCAGGCTATGGCTACACCTTC
CDR3 protein: CASSASGYGYTF

J gene: TRBJ1-2
V gene: TRBV2
D gene: -
clone size: -
CDR3 DNA: TGTGCCAGCAGTGAGACAGCCGCTAACTATGGCTACACCTTC
CDR3 protein: CASSETAANYGYTF

J gene: TRBJ2-1
V gene: TRBV5-5
D gene: TRBD2
clone size: -
CDR3 DNA: TGTGCCAGCAGCTTGGTTAGCGGGGCCAATGAGCAGTTCTTC
CDR3 protein: CASSLVSGANEQFF

J gene: TRBJ1-1
V gene: TRBV19
D gene: TRBD1
clone size: once
CDR3 DNA: TGTGCCAGTAGACGGGACAGCGAGGGGACTGAAGCTTTCTTT
CDR3 protein: CASRRDSEGTEAFF

J gene: TRBJ1-6
V gene: TRBV19
D gene: -
clone size: -
CDR3 DNA: TGTGCCAGTAGTAGACGAGAGGGGGATTCACCCCTCCACTTT
CDR3 protein: CASSRREGDSPLHF

J gene: TRBJ1-4
V gene: TRBV24-1
D gene: TRBD1
clone size: -
CDR3 DNA: TGTGCCACCAGTGATTGGGACAGGGGAAAAGAAAAACTGTTTTTT
CDR3 protein: CATSDWDRGKEKLFF

J gene: TRBJ1-2
V gene: TRBV6-2/TRBV6-3
D gene: -
clone size: -
CDR3 DNA: TGTGCCAGCAGTTTGGGGGGGAGGCTCTATGGCTACACCTTC
CDR3 protein: CASSLGGRLYGYTF

J gene: TRBJ2-5
V gene: TRBV11-2
D gene: TRBD2
clone size: -
CDR3 DNA: TGTGCCAGCAGCCCCGTAGCGGGGATCTTCCAAGAGACCCAGTACTTC
CDR3 protein: CASSPVAGIFQETQYF

J gene: TRBJ1-4
V gene: TRBV4-3
D gene: -
clone size: -
CDR3 DNA: TGCGCCAGCAGCCCCCAGAGCAGGGGTCGTGAAAAACTGTTTTTT
CDR3 protein: CASSPQSRGREKLFF

J gene: TRBJ2-2
V gene: TRBV28
D gene: TRBD2
clone size: few
CDR3 DNA: TGTGCCATCAGTCTAGCGGGAGTGTTGTTTTTT
CDR3 protein: CAISLAGVLFF

J gene: TRBJ2-7
V gene: TRBV7-7
D gene: TRBD1
clone size: -
CDR3 DNA: TGTGCCAGCAGCTTAGGGCCGGGACAGGGGTCACAGTACTTC
CDR3 protein: CASSLGPGQGSQYF

J gene: TRBJ2-5
V gene: TRBV6-2/TRBV6-3
D gene: -
clone size: -
CDR3 DNA: TGTGCCAGCAGTTACGGCGGGACAGCAGAGACCCAGTACTTC
CDR3 protein: CASSYGGTAETQYF

J gene: TRBJ2-2
V gene: TRBV7-2
D gene: TRBD1
clone size: -
CDR3 DNA: TGTGCCAGCAGCTTTGGGTCCGGGACAGGGGGTGCCGGGGAGCTGTTTTTT
CDR3 protein: CASSFGSGTGGAGELFF

J gene: TRBJ2-1
V gene: TRBV7-8
D gene: -
clone size: -
CDR3 DNA: TGTGCCAGCAGCTTAGGGACAGATTACAATGAGCAGTTCTTC
CDR3 protein: CASSLGTDYNEQFF

J gene: TRBJ2-3
V gene: TRBV11-2
D gene: -
clone size: -
CDR3 DNA: TGTGCCAGCAGCTCCGGCAGGGCCACAGATACGCAGTATTTT
CDR3 protein: CASSSGRATDTQYF

J gene: TRBJ2-7
V gene: TRBV5-4
D gene: TRBD1
clone size: -
CDR3 DNA: TGTGCCAGCAGCGCCGGACAGGGGACCAGCTCCTACGAGCAGTACTTC
CDR3 protein: CASSAGQGTSSYEQYF

J gene: TRBJ2-7
V gene: TRBV29-1
D gene: TRBD1
clone size: few
CDR3 DNA: TGCAGCGTAGAGACAGGGGCCATGGGTGAGCAGTACTTC
CDR3 protein: CSVETGAMGEQYF

J gene: TRBJ1-1
V gene: TRBV11-2
D gene: TRBD1
clone size: once
CDR3 DNA: TGTGCCAGCAGCCGACAGGGGAGAAGGATGAACACTGAAGCTTTCTTT
CDR3 protein: CASSRQGRRMNTEAFF

J gene: TRBJ2-1
V gene: TRBV19
D gene: TRBD2
clone size: -
CDR3 DNA: TGTGCCAGTAGTAGGGGACTAGCGGGAGGGGTTGAGCAGTTCTTC
CDR3 protein: CASSRGLAGGVEQFF

J gene: TRBJ2-2
V gene: TRBV7-2
D gene: -
clone size: -
CDR3 DNA: TGTGCCAGCAGCTTGATCCCTAGCACCGGGGAGCTGTTTTTT
CDR3 protein: CASSLIPSTGELFF

J gene: TRBJ1-2
V gene: TRBV4-1
D gene: TRBD1
clone size: once
CDR3 DNA: TGCGCCAGCAGCCCCCCGACAGGGAGTAACTATGGCTACACCTTC
CDR3 protein: CASSPPTGSNYGYTF